These 24 T cell receptor beta chains were sequenced from one sample in a study of blood T cell repertoires in COVID-19. Libraries were prepared by immunoSEQ multiplex PCR; TCRdb keeps only in-frame clonotypes and omits some of them. In the table there are tens of thousands of clones, over 75% of which are singletons. Sequencing used peripheral blood. The origin of the receptors is a human donor with acute or convalescent COVID-19. The donor label of this sample is uncertain.

The J gene is TRBJ1-2, the V gene TRBV4-1, with D maybe TRBD1 (5 bases). Germline lookup yields CDR1 MGHRA and CDR2 YSYEKL. The CDR3 extends over 17 amino acids. V gave up 4 bases and J gave up 4 bases, with 22 bases separating them. The CDR3 DNA reads as TGCGCCAGCAGCCTCTCTCTTGGGGCAGGCGCTTCCTATGGCTACACCTTC. It specifies CASSLSLGAGASYGYTF.

The J gene is TRBJ2-7, the V gene TRBV21-1; the D call TRBD2 from the table was never checked on the DNA. TRBV21-1 is a known pseudogene. CDR3 length: 18 residues. For the CDR3, the DNA is TGTGCCAGCAGCAAAGGGTCAGGGCTAGCGGGGCCGGGGTACGAGCAGTACTTC. It yields the protein CASSKGSGLAGPGYEQYF.

The gene calls are TRBV6-6 and TRBJ1-1; D is uncertain. The germline gives CDR1 MNHNY, CDR2 SVGAGI (reference sequence). The V end lost 3 bases, the J end lost 7 bases, and 9 bases lay between the germline ends. The CDR3 contains 12 residues. CDR3 in DNA: TGTGCCAGCAGTTATTCCTACCGTGAAGCTTTCTTT. It codes for CASSYSYREAFF.

In nucleotides, the CDR3 is TGTGCCAGCGGGACAGGGCTTCGGGAAAAACTGTTTTTT. Residues: CASGTGLREKLFF. The chain combines TRBV5-4 with TRBJ1-4; 9 bases align to TRBD1. V shed 7 bases and J 8 bases; nucleotides not matched to a gene: 6. This CDR3 is built from 13 residues. CDR1 and CDR2 from the germline V gene are SGHNT and YYREEE (reference sequence).

The chain links TRBV9 to TRBJ2-1; 12 bases are shared with TRBD2. CDR3 length equals 17 residues. Germline CDR1 and CDR2: SGDLS and YYNGEE. Unmatched junction bases numbered 12, after V lost 7 bases and J lost 4 bases. The CDR3 loop reads CASRLAGDLRLYNEQFF. The CDR3 nucleotides are TGTGCCAGCCGACTAGCGGGGGACCTAAGATTATACAATGAGCAGTTCTTC.

This clone was recorded only once. The V call is TRBV5-4, the J call TRBJ2-5; 15 nucleotides align to TRBD2. V lost 3 bases to trimming and J lost 7 bases; unmatched junction nucleotides: 16. This CDR3 has 19 amino acids. Germline CDR1 and CDR2: SGHNT and YYREEE (reference sequence). The CDR3 DNA reads TGTGCCAGCAGCTCTCAGGGCGGACTAGCGGGGGGGAGGAAGGGGACCCAGTACTTC. It yields the protein CASSSQGGLAGGRKGTQYF.

This clone came up once. The rearrangement links TRBV5-4 to TRBJ2-7; 13 bases agree with TRBD2. The CDR3 runs 16 residues. J was trimmed by 4 bases and V by 3 bases; bases with no gene match: 7. Germline V CDR1 and CDR2: SGHNT, YYREEE (reference sequence). CDR3 bases: TGTGCCAGCAGCTGGGGAAGGACTAGCGGGGGTTACGAGCAGTACTTC. It specifies CASSWGRTSGGYEQYF.

The chain uses TRBV5-1 and TRBJ1-1; 9 bases match TRBD1. The CDR3 is 16 amino acids. Unmatched junction bases numbered 6, after V lost 0 bases and J lost 3 bases. The germline V gene encodes CDR1 SGHRS and CDR2 YFSETQ. The CDR3: CASSLEGTGSDTEAFF. CDR3 bases: TGCGCCAGCAGCTTGGAGGGGACAGGGAGTGACACTGAAGCTTTCTTT. Filled out from reference TRBV5-1 and TRBJ1-1, the complete variable domain reads KAGVTQTPRYLIKTRGQQVTLSCSPISGHRSVSWYQQTPGQGLQFLFEYFSETQRNKGNFPGRFSGRQFSNSRSEMNVSTLELGDSALYLCASSLEGTGSDTEAFFGQGTRLTVV.

The chain combines TRBV6-5 with TRBJ2-1; D is perhaps TRBD2 (7 bases). Trimming left V 9 bases short and J 9 bases short, with 18 bases between. CDR1 and CDR2 from the germline V gene are MNHEY and SVGAGI. CDR3 length equals 13 residues. The CDR3 reads CASHLGGAGEQFF. In DNA form, the CDR3 reads TGTGCCAGTCACCTGGGGGGGGCCGGTGAGCAGTTCTTC.

This clone was counted once. The chain uses TRBV7-2 and TRBJ1-6; 8 nucleotides line up with TRBD1. This CDR3 is 14 amino acids long. V lost 3 bases and J lost 10; bases outside the gene matches: 5. The V gene's germline CDR1 is SGHTA and CDR2 FQGNSA. CDR3 in amino acids: CASSFRQGWSPLHF. The CDR3 nucleotides read TGTGCCAGCAGCTTTAGACAGGGGTGGTCACCCCTCCACTTT.

V and J are TRBV28 and TRBJ2-1; weak D call: TRBD1 (5 bases). This CDR3 has 15 residues. CDR1 and CDR2 (germline): MDHEN, SYDVKM. V lost 5 bases, J lost 7 bases, and 18 bases lay in between. The CDR3 spells CASSITGAARNEQFF. The CDR3 bases are TGTGCCAGCAGTATCACTGGGGCCGCGCGGAATGAGCAGTTCTTC.

This clone was seen a handful of times. The V gene is TRBV2, the J gene TRBJ1-4; D call uncertain. CDR3 size: 13 residues. The germline V gene encodes CDR1 SNHLY and CDR2 FYNNEI. With 4 bases removed from V and 5 bases from J, the gap between germline ends came to 8 bases. The DNA of the CDR3 is TGTGCCAGCAGTGCGAGTTTAAATGAAAAACTGTTTTTT. Protein sequence: CASSASLNEKLFF.

CDR3 sequence: CASSRFLQGAYEQYF. The CDR3 DNA reads TGTGCCAGCAGCCGCTTTCTCCAGGGGGCCTACGAGCAGTACTTC. The chain carries TRBV6-5 and TRBJ2-7; 7 bases are a match to TRBD1. Losses at the gene ends were 6 bases for V and 2 bases for J; bases not matched to a gene: 10. The CDR3 totals 15 residues. CDR1 and CDR2 (germline): MNHEY, SVGAGI.

This chain joins TRBV9 and TRBJ2-3, with D maybe TRBD2 (5 bases). The CDR3 loop spans 18 amino acids. The V and J ends lost 0 bases and 4 bases respectively, with 21 bases between them. CDR1 SGDLS and CDR2 YYNGEE come from the germline V gene. The DNA of the CDR3 is TGTGCCAGCAGCGTAGACGGGGTATTAGTTGGGCCGGCAGATACGCAGTATTTT. The encoded protein is CASSVDGVLVGPADTQYF.

V usage is TRBV6-6 and J usage is TRBJ2-7; tentative D call: TRBD2 (5 bases). The germline V gene encodes CDR1 MNHNY and CDR2 SVGAGI (reference sequence). The CDR3 is 12 amino acids. The ends were cut back, 2 bases at V and 9 bases at J, with 11 bases in the middle. Written as DNA, the CDR3 is TGTGCCAGCAGTTACCCCCCCGAGGGGCAGTACTTC. It encodes CASSYPPEGQYF.

The CDR3 sequence: CASSSPSGGSTDTQYF. CDR3 in DNA: TGTGCCAGCAGTTCCCCTAGCGGGGGAAGCACAGATACGCAGTATTTT. The chain is built from TRBV28 and TRBJ2-3; TRBD2 aligns across 10 bases. From germline, CDR1 is MDHEN and CDR2 SYDVKM. The CDR3 contains 16 residues. With V trimmed by 4 bases and J by 0 bases, 4 bases remained unmatched.

This sequence joins TRBV4-2 and TRBJ1-4, with D unclear. The germline V and J ends were trimmed by 4 bases and 8 bases, with 20 bases remaining between them. This CDR3 comprises 16 residues. Germline assignment: CDR1 LGHNA and CDR2 YNFKEQ. The CDR3 here is CASSPLGGAKGEKLFF. CDR3 coding DNA: TGTGCCAGCAGCCCCCTGGGAGGCGCGAAGGGAGAAAAACTGTTTTTT.

The chain couples TRBV6-5 to TRBJ2-7; TRBD1 agrees at 7 bases. Germline CDR1 is MNHEY and CDR2 is SVGAGI. The CDR3 is 14 residues long. Germline trimming cut 0 bases from V and 2 bases from J; bases unmatched to any gene: 1. The CDR3 loop is CASSYSGQTYEQYF. The CDR3 DNA reads as TGTGCCAGCAGTTACTCGGGACAGACCTACGAGCAGTACTTC.

The V gene is TRBV24-1, the J gene TRBJ2-2; D is possibly TRBD1 (7 bases). CDR3 length equals 16 residues. Germline CDR1 is KGHDR and CDR2 is SFDVKD. V dropped 11 bases and J dropped 1 base, with 19 bases sitting between them. CDR3 in amino acids: CAISRGAGMNTGELFF. Here the CDR3 DNA reads TGTGCCATCTCCAGGGGGGCAGGGATGAACACCGGGGAGCTGTTTTTT.

The genes are TRBV15 and TRBJ2-1; 8 nucleotides align to TRBD2. J was trimmed by 11 bases and V by 0 bases; bases with no gene match: 9. The CDR3 spans 15 residues. CDR1 and CDR2 from the germline V gene are LNHNV and YYDKDF (reference sequence). Here the CDR3 DNA reads TGTGCCACCAGCAGAGATCTTGTGTCGGGGGGGAAGCAGTTCTTC. Protein: CATSRDLVSGGKQFF.

Regarding this clone: Other DNA sequences from this sample encode an identical CDR3 as well. The chain is built from TRBV12-3 or TRBV12-4 and TRBJ1-5; D remains unclear. The CDR3 is 12 amino acids. Between the trimmed V and J ends, which lost 5 bases and 4 bases, there was a span of 6 bases. In DNA, the CDR3 is TGTGCCAGCAGTCCCGGGAATCAGCCCCAGCATTTT. Encoded protein: CASSPGNQPQHF.

The chain links TRBV7-9 to TRBJ1-4; D is undetermined. CDR3 length: 15 residues. Germline loops: CDR1 SEHNR, CDR2 FQNEAQ (reference sequence). Trimming took off 1 base at V and 6 bases at J, with 12 bases between the two ends. The CDR3 sequence: CASSLDMSSYEKLFF. CDR3 nucleotides: TGTGCCAGCAGCTTAGATATGAGCTCCTATGAAAAACTGTTTTTT. Using reference TRBV7-9 and TRBJ1-4 for the parts outside the CDR3, the full variable domain is DTGVSQNPRHKITKRGQNVTFRCDPISEHNRLYWYRQTLGQGPEFLTYFQNEAQLEKSRLLSDRFSAERPKGSFSTLEIQRTEQGDSAMYLCASSLDMSSYEKLFFGSGTQLSVL.

J is TRBJ1-3 and V is TRBV21-1; the table assigns TRBD1, which was not confirmed against the DNA. TRBV21-1 constitutes a pseudogene. This CDR3 is built from 17 residues. The CDR3, as DNA: TGTGCCAGCCCCCAACTCCAGGGGTTTTACTCTGGAAACACCATATATTTT. Residues: CASPQLQGFYSGNTIYF.

This sequence joins TRBV28 and TRBJ1-2; D gene ambiguous. CDR3 length equals 14 residues. The V end lost 3 bases, the J end lost 8 bases, and 16 bases lay between the germline ends. CDR1 is MDHEN and CDR2 is SYDVKM in the germline V gene. In nucleotides, the CDR3 is TGTGCCAGCAGTTTTCCCTCCCCTCGGAGAGGCTACACCTTC. Its translation is CASSFPSPRRGYTF.